This T cell receptor (beta chain) was identified in a study of T cell responses to AZD1222 COVID-19 vaccine. Profiled with immunoSEQ multiplex PCR; TCRdb holds only in-frame clones, not every one. In the table there are 100,000 or so clones, 65% to 90% of which are singletons. Deletions cut 2 bases from V and 2 bases from J, with 6 bases between. The CDR3 contains 14 residues. The V gene's germline CDR1 is MGHRA and CDR2 YSYEKL. The source is an adult in good health. This chain joins TRBV4-1 and TRBJ1-4; D unclear. The sequenced sample was peripheral blood, obtained on day 0 of AZD1222 vaccination. As DNA, the CDR3 is TGCGCCAGCAGCCAAAGGGAGACTAATGAAAAACTGTTTTTT. It translates to CASSQRETNEKLFF.